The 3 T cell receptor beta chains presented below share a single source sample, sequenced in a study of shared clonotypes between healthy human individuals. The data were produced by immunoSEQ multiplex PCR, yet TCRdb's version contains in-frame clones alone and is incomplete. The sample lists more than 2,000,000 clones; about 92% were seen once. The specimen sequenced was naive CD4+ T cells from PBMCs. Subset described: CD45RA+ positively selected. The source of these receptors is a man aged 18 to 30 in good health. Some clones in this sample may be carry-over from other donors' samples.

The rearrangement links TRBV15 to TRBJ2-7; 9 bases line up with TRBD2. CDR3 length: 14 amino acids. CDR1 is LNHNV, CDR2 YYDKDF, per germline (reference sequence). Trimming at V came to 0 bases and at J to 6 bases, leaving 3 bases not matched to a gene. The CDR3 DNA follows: TGTGCCACCAGCAGAGATTTAGCGGGAGCCGAGCAGTACTTC. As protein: CATSRDLAGAEQYF.

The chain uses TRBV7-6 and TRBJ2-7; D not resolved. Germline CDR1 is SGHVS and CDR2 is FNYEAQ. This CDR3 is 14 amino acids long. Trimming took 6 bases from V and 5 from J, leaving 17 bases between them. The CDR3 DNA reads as TGTGCCAGCAGTTTAATTGCTAGTCCCCACGAGCAGTACTTC. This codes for CASSLIASPHEQYF.

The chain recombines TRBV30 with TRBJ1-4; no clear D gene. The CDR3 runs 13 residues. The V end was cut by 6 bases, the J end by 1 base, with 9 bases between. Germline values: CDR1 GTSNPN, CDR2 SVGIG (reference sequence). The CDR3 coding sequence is TGTGCCTGTCAACGGGTAACTAATGAAAAACTGTTTTTT. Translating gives CACQRVTNEKLFF.